The entry below describes one TCR beta chain. Its specificity is unknown. This sample is part of a study of shared clonotypes between healthy human individuals. Authors' data handling: Filtering differed since immunoSEQ provided only junctions, with no quality scores. Here immunoSEQ multiplex PCR was the method, and the copy in TCRdb shows in-frame clones only, minus some. Clone size and the V and J calls come from that table; the DNA yielded D and trimming. Among more than 550,000 clones listed, around 70% were seen once. The CDR3 has 11 residues. Germline CDR1 and CDR2: DFQATT and SNEGSKA (reference sequence). The V end was cut by 0 bases, the J end by 6 bases, with 5 bases between. Study-wide results and caveats: Clonotypes that were shared across several donors made up approximately 5% of naive CD4 clonotypes.

The sample taken for sequencing was memory CD4+ T cells sorted from blood. As for subset: CD45RA-negative fraction. The chain has TRBV20-1 and TRBJ2-5; the D is unclear. This TCR came from a woman aged 30 to 39 in good health. This CDR3 is CSARDRQTQYF. DNA for the CDR3: TGCAGTGCTAGAGATCGACAGACCCAGTACTTC.